A single sample is the source of the 26 T cell receptor beta chains below, sequenced in a study of human T cells and chemical hapten exposure. Time point noted: patch test 3, about 24 weeks after DPC sensitization. As for treatment: therapeutic diphenylcyclopropenone sensitization with weekly scalp DPC. One entry per CDR3 protein, called by TCRdb with MiXCR from the RACE reads. Of 95,000 to 150,000 distinct CDR3 sequences listed, 11% are singletons. The source material was whole blood, sampled in connection with sensitization to the hapten diphenylcyclopropenone (DPC). These receptors came from a woman in her fifties or sixties with alopecia areata. Some clones in this sample may be carry-over from other donors' samples.

Ten or more counts support this clonotype. This rearrangement joins TRBV6-1 to TRBJ1-2; no clear D gene. Trimming stripped 2 bases from V and 7 bases from J, with 11 bases between. This CDR3 has 13 residues. Germline CDR1 reads MNHNS; CDR2 reads SASEGT. This CDR3 is CASSERPGSGYTF. The CDR3 DNA reads as TGTGCCAGCAGTGAACGGCCGGGGTCTGGCTACACCTTC.

The gene calls are TRBV5-1 and TRBJ1-1, with a weak D call TRBD1 (6 bases). V gave up 4 bases and J gave up 6 bases, with 13 bases separating them. The germline V gene encodes CDR1 SGHRS and CDR2 YFSETQ. CDR3 length equals 13 residues. CDR3 nucleotide sequence: TGCGCCAGCAGCCCCCGACAGGACGCTGAAGCTTTCTTT. Its translation is CASSPRQDAEAFF.

This clonotype has ten or more counts. This chain connects TRBV2 to TRBJ2-1, with 12 bases lining up with TRBD2. The CDR3 totals 17 residues. Losses at the gene ends were 11 bases for V and 5 bases for J; bases not matched to a gene: 16. The germline gives CDR1 SNHLY, CDR2 FYNNEI. The CDR3 loop reads CAGLVASGRAGNNEQFF. CDR3 DNA: TGTGCCGGCTTGGTGGCTAGCGGGAGGGCCGGGAACAATGAGCAGTTCTTC.

Only a few counts were recorded for this clonotype. The chain recombines TRBV9 with TRBJ2-3, with D perhaps matching TRBD1 or TRBD2 (5 bases each). The CDR3 loop spans 14 amino acids. V gave up 4 bases and J gave up 4 bases, with 13 bases separating them. In germline, CDR1 is SGDLS, CDR2 YYNGEE. CDR3 residues: CASSSGRGPDTQYF. The CDR3 nucleotides read TGTGCCAGCAGCTCCGGACGGGGACCAGATACGCAGTATTTT.

The gene calls are TRBV19 and TRBJ1-1; possible D gene TRBD1, 5 bases. The V gene lost 3 bases and the J gene lost 4 bases, with 12 bases spanning the gap. CDR1 and CDR2 (germline): LNHDA, SQIVND (reference sequence). CDR3 size: 14 residues. Written as DNA, the CDR3 is TGTGCCAGTAGTATCGGGACCGGGCGCACTGAAGCTTTCTTT. It encodes CASSIGTGRTEAFF.

This clonotype was seen at least ten times. The chain carries TRBV9 and TRBJ2-1, with TRBD2 matching 8 bases. Germline lookup yields CDR1 SGDLS and CDR2 YYNGEE. CDR3 length equals 15 residues. V dropped 5 bases and J dropped 0; count of bases not matched to a gene: 4. The CDR3 loop is CASSLSGSSYNEQFF. In nucleotides, the CDR3 is TGTGCCAGCAGTCTAAGCGGGAGCTCCTACAATGAGCAGTTCTTC.

This clonotype appeared many times. The rearrangement uses TRBV15 and TRBJ1-5; D call uncertain. Germline CDR1 LNHNV, CDR2 YYDKDF (reference sequence). V was pared by 0 bases and J by 7 bases, with 16 bases between. The CDR3 consists of 16 residues. The CDR3 sequence: CATSRDQDAGIQPQHF. CDR3 bases: TGTGCCACCAGCAGAGATCAAGACGCGGGGATCCAGCCCCAGCATTTT.

The table lists this clonotype with many counts. This chain joins TRBV20-1 and TRBJ2-3; unclear D gene. The CDR3 loop spans 10 amino acids. Trimming removed 6 bases from V and 5 bases from J, with 6 bases in between. Germline V gives CDR1 DFQATT, CDR2 SNEGSKA (reference sequence). The CDR3 loop reads CSAHRDTQYF. The CDR3 nucleotides read TGCAGTGCCCACAGAGATACGCAGTATTTT.

There are many counts of this clonotype. The rearrangement joins TRBV12-5 to TRBJ2-3; 7 nucleotides line up with TRBD2. This CDR3 is 13 amino acids long. With 4 bases clipped from V and 6 bases from J, the junction kept 4 bases outside the gene matches. Germline loops: CDR1 LGHNT, CDR2 FRNRAP. The CDR3 is CASGSSAGDTQYF. In DNA, the CDR3 is TGTGCTAGTGGTTCCTCAGCGGGGGATACGCAGTATTTT. Full variable domain (rest looked up from reference TRBV12-5 and TRBJ2-3): DARVTQTPRHKVTEMGQEVTMRCQPILGHNTVFWYRQTMMQGLELLAYFRNRAPLDDSGMPKDRFSAEMPDATLATLKIQPSEPRDSAVYFCASGSSAGDTQYFGPGTRLTVL.

This sequence joins TRBV3-1 and TRBJ1-4; D may be TRBD1 (5 bases). The CDR3 contains 13 residues. V was shortened by 0 bases and J by 15 bases, with 14 bases between the two germline ends. The V gene's germline CDR1 is LGHDT and CDR2 YNNKEL (reference sequence). CDR3 loop: CASSQEIGTVMFF. Written as DNA, the CDR3 is TGTGCCAGCAGCCAAGAGATAGGGACTGTAATGTTTTTT.

This clonotype was counted ten times or more. The chain recombines TRBV6-6 with TRBJ2-7; tentative D call: TRBD1 (6 bases). Looked up from germline, CDR1 is MNHNY and CDR2 is SVGAGI (reference sequence). V lost 6 bases to trimming and J lost 6 bases, with 18 bases between them. CDR3 size: 14 residues. The CDR3 spells CASSPIQGLGEQYF. Written as DNA, the CDR3 is TGTGCCAGCAGCCCAATTCAGGGGTTGGGCGAGCAGTACTTC.

The chain couples TRBV6-2 or TRBV6-3 to TRBJ2-3; possible D gene TRBD1, 6 bases. The germline CDR1 and CDR2 sequences are MNHEY and SVGEGT. Deletions cut 8 bases from V and 2 bases from J, with 17 bases between. The CDR3 is made up of 15 amino acids. CDR3 protein: CASQKTGFPTDTQYF. CDR3 coding DNA: TGTGCCAGCCAAAAAACAGGGTTCCCCACAGATACGCAGTATTTT.

The sample holds a few counts of this clonotype. The chain couples TRBV29-1 to TRBJ2-3, with 9 bases that match TRBD2. Germline values: CDR1 SQVTM, CDR2 ANQGSEA. J was trimmed by 4 bases and V by 7 bases; bases with no gene match: 6. This CDR3 is 13 amino acids long. The DNA for the CDR3 is TGCAGCGCCGATAGCGGGAGCGCAGATACGCAGTATTTT. Protein: CSADSGSADTQYF.

The rearrangement links TRBV20-1 to TRBJ2-3; no clear D. Trimming took off 3 bases at V and 6 bases at J, with 13 bases between the two ends. This CDR3 region has 13 residues. Germline lookup yields CDR1 DFQATT and CDR2 SNEGSKA (reference sequence). The CDR3 nucleotides read TGCAGTGCTAGGTTGTGGGAAGGGGATACGCAGTATTTT. It encodes CSARLWEGDTQYF.

Many counts were recorded for this clonotype. This rearrangement joins TRBV29-1 to TRBJ1-1, with D possibly TRBD1 on 6 matching bases. Germline V gene sequence: CDR1 SQVTM, CDR2 ANQGSEA. The CDR3 is 14 residues long. The V end lost 5 bases, the J end lost 4 bases, and 17 bases lay between the germline ends. This CDR3 reads CSVTRGRGITEAFF. CDR3 sequence (DNA): TGCAGCGTTACGAGGGGCAGGGGAATCACTGAAGCTTTCTTT.

This clonotype was seen many times. The V gene is TRBV13, the J gene TRBJ2-3; 10 bases line up with TRBD2. The germline V gene has CDR1 PRHDT and CDR2 FYEKMQ (reference sequence). The CDR3 extends over 16 amino acids. V shed 5 bases and J 1 base; nucleotides not matched to a gene: 6. DNA of the CDR3: TGTGCCAGCAGCCACGGTCTAGCGGGGGGCACAGATACGCAGTATTTT. As protein: CASSHGLAGGTDTQYF.

The chain links TRBV6-1 to TRBJ1-3, with D uncertain. Germline-derived CDR1 and CDR2 are MNHNS and SASEGT. There are 13 residues in the CDR3. V lost 6 bases and J lost 1, with 7 bases in between. The CDR3 DNA sequence: TGTGCCAGCAGACGGAGTTCTGGAAACACCATATATTTT. Protein sequence: CASRRSSGNTIYF.

The DNA of the CDR3 is TGTGCCAGCAGCTCTACAGGGAAAGAGACCCAGTACTTC. Translating gives CASSSTGKETQYF. This sequence joins TRBV5-4 and TRBJ2-5; maybe TRBD1 (6 bases). Germline-derived CDR1 and CDR2 are SGHNT and YYREEE (reference sequence). The CDR3 runs 13 residues. Trimming removed 3 bases from V and 3 bases from J, with 9 bases in between.

This clonotype was found a few times. V is TRBV13 and J is TRBJ1-6; TRBD1 aligns across 8 bases. Germline CDR1 and CDR2: PRHDT and FYEKMQ (reference sequence). This CDR3 has 16 amino acids. V shed 6 bases and J 0 bases; nucleotides not matched to a gene: 4. CDR3 loop: CASRTGEGSYNSPLHF. CDR3 DNA sequence: TGTGCCAGCAGGACAGGGGAGGGCTCCTATAATTCACCCCTCCACTTT.

This clonotype occurred a few times. CDR3 coding DNA: TGTGCCACCCAGGGGGCAGATTATGGCTACACCTTC. This translates into CATQGADYGYTF. This chain connects TRBV6-6 to TRBJ1-2; TRBD1 matches 8 bases. This CDR3 is 12 amino acids long. The germline CDR1 and CDR2 sequences are MNHNY and SVGAGI (reference sequence). Germline trimming cut 10 bases from V and 5 bases from J; bases unmatched to any gene: 6.

V usage is TRBV30 and J usage is TRBJ1-3; D is unclear. The V end was cut by 4 bases, the J end by 0 bases, with 4 bases between. The CDR3 has 12 amino acids. CDR1 and CDR2 from the germline V gene are GTSNPN and SVGIG (reference sequence). CDR3 in amino acids: CAWTNSGNTIYF. For the CDR3, the DNA is TGTGCCTGGACAAACTCTGGAAACACCATATATTTT.

In nucleotides, the CDR3 is TGCAGTGCCTCGACTAGCGGGAGAGTAGGCGGAGAGACCCAGTACTTC. It encodes CSASTSGRVGGETQYF. The V and J genes are TRBV20-1 and TRBJ2-5; 12 bases fit TRBD2. CDR1 is DFQATT, CDR2 SNEGSKA, per germline (reference sequence). The CDR3 spans 16 residues. V trimming: 6 bases; J trimming: 4 bases; junction bases outside the gene matches: 12.

The genes are TRBV19 and TRBJ1-2; 10 nucleotides line up with TRBD1. Losses at the gene ends were 3 bases for V and 4 bases for J; bases not matched to a gene: 11. The CDR3 extends over 17 amino acids. Germline CDR1 LNHDA, CDR2 SQIVND (reference sequence). The CDR3 is CASSIGTGERDSYGYTF. The CDR3 DNA sequence: TGTGCCAGTAGTATTGGGACAGGGGAGAGGGATAGCTATGGCTACACCTTC.

This chain connects TRBV6-6 to TRBJ1-1, with TRBD1 matching over 11 bases. The CDR3 length is 14 residues. Germline CDR1 reads MNHNY; CDR2 reads SVGAGI (reference sequence). The V and J ends lost 6 bases and 3 bases, in that order; junction bases with no gene match: 3. The CDR3 reads CASRGQGADTEAFF. As DNA, the CDR3 is TGTGCCAGCAGAGGACAGGGGGCGGACACTGAAGCTTTCTTT.

V gene TRBV29-1 combines with J gene TRBJ1-5, with TRBD1 matching 8 bases. Germline-derived CDR1 and CDR2 are SQVTM and ANQGSEA. Germline trimming cut 5 bases from V and 6 bases from J; bases unmatched to any gene: 6. CDR3 length equals 13 residues. Here the CDR3 DNA reads TGCAGCGTTTCCACAGGGGGAGGTCAGCCCCAGCATTTT. Translation gives CSVSTGGGQPQHF.

This clonotype was observed a few times. This rearrangement joins TRBV6-1 to TRBJ1-2; D remains ambiguous. Germline assignment: CDR1 MNHNS and CDR2 SASEGT. Trimming took off 6 bases at V and 0 bases at J, with 14 bases between the two ends. The length of the CDR3 is 15 residues. As DNA, the CDR3 is TGTGCCAGCAGGCCATCGGACTTAGCTAACTATGGCTACACCTTC. It yields the protein CASRPSDLANYGYTF.